This TCR beta chain was documented in a study of blood T cell repertoires in COVID-19. Study details: Donors in the United States, Italy and Spain gave samples during acute or convalescent COVID-19. The cDNA or gDNA used as material had been derived from T cells, B-cell-depleted T cells, or PBMCs.

Sequencing used immunoSEQ multiplex PCR; TCRdb keeps in-frame clones, though not all of them. The data contain around 250,000 clones, 70% to 90% of them seen just once; the ten biggest clones take up 1.5% to 2%. The TCR sequence derives from a woman aged 45 to 65 who had recovered from COVID-19. Sequencing was performed on PBMCs or T cells enriched from blood (not recorded which).

The CDR3 bases are TGTGCCAGCAGGAAGGGAGTGGGCACCGGGGAGCTGTTTTTT. It encodes CASRKGVGTGELFF. The chain uses TRBV6-5 and TRBJ2-2, with D possibly matching TRBD2 (5 bases). The CDR3 runs 14 residues. Germline V gene lookup returns CDR1 MNHEY and CDR2 SVGAGI. Trimming took 6 bases from V and 4 from J, leaving 12 bases between them.